This is a list of T cell receptor beta chains from one sample in a study of shared clonotypes between healthy human individuals. Sequencing used immunoSEQ multiplex PCR; TCRdb keeps in-frame clones, though not all of them. This table has 2 million to 3 million clones, just over 90% appearing once. The sample taken for sequencing was naive CD4+ T cells sorted from blood. The receptors here all came from a man younger than 35 in good health. The CDR3 runs from the conserved cysteine through the conserved F or W. D genes are given only for firm matches. Rows give clone size only sometimes, using once, few, many, or a class for an expanded clone.

D gene | J gene | V gene | clone size | CDR3 protein | CDR3 DNA
. | TRBJ2-1 | TRBV29-1 | once | CSVEGGGIGAYNEQFF | TGCAGCGTTGAGGGAGGGGGAATTGGGGCTTACAATGAGCAGTTCTTC
TRBD2 | TRBJ2-7 | TRBV4-2 | . | CASSQDIGLAGGRPTYEQYF | TGTGCCAGCAGCCAAGATATTGGACTAGCGGGGGGGAGACCAACCTACGAGCAGTACTTC
. | TRBJ2-1 | TRBV7-3 | once | CASSFSGDEQFF | TGTGCCAGCAGCTTCAGCGGAGATGAGCAGTTCTTC
. | TRBJ2-6 | TRBV12-5 | . | CASGDGDSGANVLTF | TGTGCTAGTGGGGACGGAGACTCTGGGGCCAACGTCCTGACTTTC
TRBD1 | TRBJ2-2 | TRBV7-2 | . | CASSRGQGWTGELFF | TGTGCCAGCAGCCGAGGACAGGGTTGGACCGGGGAGCTGTTTTTT
. | TRBJ1-1 | TRBV5-1 | once | CASSSNTGQMNTEAFF | TGCGCCAGCAGCTCCAACACGGGTCAAATGAACACTGAAGCTTTCTTT
. | TRBJ1-4 | TRBV10-3 | . | CAISGGAGEKLFF | TGTGCCATCAGTGGGGGGGCCGGAGAAAAACTGTTTTTT
. | TRBJ1-1 | TRBV30 | few | CAWTHSGAEAFF | TGTGCCTGGACACACTCCGGGGCTGAAGCTTTCTTT
. | TRBJ2-7 | TRBV6-6 | . | CASSRGTSSSYEQYF | TGTGCCAGCAGCCGCGGGACATCGAGCTCCTACGAGCAGTACTTC
. | TRBJ2-3 | TRBV6-6 | . | CASSRKQGRDTQYF | TGTGCCAGCAGCCGTAAGCAGGGTAGAGATACGCAGTATTTT
TRBD1 | TRBJ1-5 | TRBV7-9 | . | CASSLAGTVSNQPQHF | TGTGCCAGCAGCTTAGCGGGGACAGTTAGCAATCAGCCCCAGCATTTT
. | TRBJ2-3 | TRBV6-5 | few | CASSYADTQYF | TGTGCCAGCAGTTACGCAGATACGCAGTATTTT
TRBD1 | TRBJ2-7 | TRBV19 | . | CASSRPGGPYEQYF | TGTGCCAGTAGTAGGCCAGGGGGCCCCTACGAGCAGTACTTC
. | TRBJ2-7 | TRBV5-6 | . | CASSSDGPEQYF | TGTGCCAGCAGCTCGGACGGCCCCGAGCAGTACTTC
. | TRBJ2-7 | TRBV21-1 | . | CASSPPGSGSYEQYF | TGTGCCAGCAGCCCCCCCGGAAGCGGGAGCTACGAGCAGTACTTC
. | TRBJ2-7 | TRBV7-2 | . | CASSPSGFAGQYF | TGTGCCAGCAGCCCTAGTGGCTTTGCGGGGCAGTACTTC
TRBD1 | TRBJ2-2 | TRBV6-1 | . | CAGYRGNTGELFF | TGTGCCGGCTACAGGGGCAACACCGGGGAGCTGTTTTTT
. | TRBJ2-7 | TRBV27 | . | CASSPYRDTFYEQYF | TGTGCCAGCAGTCCCTATAGGGACACTTTCTACGAGCAGTACTTC
TRBD1 | TRBJ1-4 | TRBV18 | . | CASSLDREKLFF | TGTGCCAGCTCATTGGACAGGGAAAAACTGTTTTTT
TRBD1 | TRBJ2-6 | TRBV4-1 | once | CASSQDADRAGANVLTF | TGCGCCAGCAGCCAAGACGCCGACAGGGCTGGGGCCAACGTCCTGACTTTC